This T cell receptor beta chain was observed in a study of shared clonotypes between healthy human individuals. Points from the study as a whole: A limitation of the genetic and exposure-history diversity represented arose from few donors.

Original processing notes: In the immunoSEQ data, sequences were junction-only and lacked quality scores, so filtering differed. Libraries were prepared by immunoSEQ multiplex PCR; TCRdb keeps only in-frame clonotypes and omits some of them. That table is the source of V, J and clone size, and D and trimming were worked out from the DNA. Here the sample spans approximately 1,500,000 clones, 95% to 97% being singletons. In germline, CDR1 is SGHRS, CDR2 YFSETQ. V was trimmed by 3 bases and J by 1 base, leaving 11 bases between them. This CDR3 has 14 residues. Turning to this clone: Its matching antigen is unknown.

The sequencing input was naive CD4+ T cells sorted from blood. The subset denotes: CD45RA+ positively selected. The clonotype was recovered from a man between 25 and 39 years old in good health. The chain employs TRBV5-1 and TRBJ2-7; the D gene is possibly TRBD1 (5 bases). CDR3 residues: CASSSTTGSYEQYF. The CDR3 bases are TGCGCCAGCAGCTCAACTACAGGTTCCTACGAGCAGTACTTC.